Sequencing of this T cell receptor (beta chain) was carried out in a study of OX40 agonist ivuxolimab in advanced cancers. Using immunoSEQ multiplex PCR, the repertoire was profiled, and TCRdb retains in-frame clones only, with some absent. The sample records some 45,000 clones, around 80% being singletons. The V end was cut by 0 bases, the J end by 11 bases, with 34 bases between. Germline CDR1 reads LGHNA; CDR2 reads YSLEER. This CDR3 contains 20 residues. This specimen was CD4+ or CD8+ T cells sorted from blood, taken in a trial of the OX40 agonist ivuxolimab. This clonotype was sampled from an adult with an advanced solid tumor such as melanoma, head and neck, liver or kidney cancer. This chain connects TRBV4-3 to TRBJ2-5, with a tentative D call TRBD2 (6 bases). The CDR3 DNA is TGCGCCAGCAGCCAAGACCTCGGGTCGGTTACCGGCGGGAATGGCAATGAGCAGTACTTC. Translating gives CASSQDLGSVTGGNGNEQYF.